The 5 T cell receptor beta chains below all came from one sample that was sequenced in a study of T cells in Graves' hyperthyroidism and ophthalmopathy. Amplification yielded TCR beta CDR3 regions, with RNA transcripts as the source. An initial round of RT-PCR targeting the TCR CDR3 relied on the HTBI primer set. TCRdb re-called the multiplex PCR reads with MiXCR, one entry per CDR3 protein. In the table there are around 600,000 distinct CDR3 sequences, roughly 15% of which are singletons. The material sequenced was blood. The source of these receptors is a woman between 50 and 59 years old with Graves' ophthalmopathy.

This clonotype has at least ten counts. This chain connects TRBV28 to TRBJ2-1, with 8 bases fitting TRBD2. Per the germline V gene, CDR1 is MDHEN and CDR2 is SYDVKM. V gave up 2 bases and J gave up 3 bases; unmatched junction bases: 9. This CDR3 contains 17 residues. The CDR3 is CASSLPPPSGFYNEQFF. The DNA for the CDR3 is TGTGCCAGCAGTTTACCCCCACCTAGCGGGTTCTACAATGAGCAGTTCTTC.

This clonotype was counted between two and nine times. This rearrangement joins TRBV5-1 to TRBJ2-5; D unresolved. Germline V gene data show CDR1 as SGHRS and CDR2 as YFSETQ. The V end lost 5 bases, the J end lost 1 base, and 12 bases lay between the germline ends. The CDR3 loop spans 14 amino acids. The CDR3 DNA reads TGCGCCAGCAGGCTCATTCTAGGCCAAGAGACCCAGTACTTC. As protein: CASRLILGQETQYF.

This clonotype was seen many times. V and J are TRBV18 and TRBJ2-1, with 7 nucleotides matching TRBD1. CDR3 length equals 16 residues. CDR1 is KGHSH, CDR2 LQKENI, per germline. V trimming: 5 bases; J trimming: 7 bases; junction bases outside the gene matches: 14. In DNA form, the CDR3 reads TGTGCCAGCTCAAAAGCCGGGACAGCTAGGAGGAATGAGCAGTTCTTC. It translates to CASSKAGTARRNEQFF.

In its sample, this clonotype was seen many times. The chain employs TRBV3-1 and TRBJ1-5; 12 positions agree with TRBD1. Germline CDR1 LGHDT, CDR2 YNNKEL (reference sequence). The V and J ends lost 4 bases and 1 base, in that order; junction bases with no gene match: 2. CDR3 length: 16 amino acids. The CDR3 reads CASSPGQGASNQPQHF. The CDR3 DNA sequence: TGTGCCAGCAGCCCGGGACAGGGGGCGAGCAATCAGCCCCAGCATTTT.

This clonotype occurred many times. The chain couples TRBV29-1 to TRBJ1-1; D possibly corresponds to TRBD1 (5 bases). V was shortened by 8 bases and J by 0 bases, with 10 bases between the two germline ends. Germline values: CDR1 SQVTM, CDR2 ANQGSEA. The CDR3 is made up of 12 amino acids. In nucleotides, the CDR3 is TGCAGCTTCGGACACCTGAACACTGAAGCTTTCTTT. As protein: CSFGHLNTEAFF.